This T cell receptor (beta chain) derives from a study of T cells after yellow fever vaccination. TCRdb independently ran MiXCR on the 5' RACE reads; one entry per CDR3 protein. The profile covers about 96,000 distinct CDR3 sequences, with more than 7.5% appearing a single time and 16% taken by the ten largest. This CDR3 is built from 16 residues. The V gene lost 4 bases and the J gene lost 1 base, with 17 bases spanning the gap. The germline V gene encodes CDR1 SGHRS and CDR2 YFSETQ. The clonotype originates from a man aged 18 to 29 who received the YFV17D yellow fever vaccine. The source material was CD8+ T cells not binding an NS4B(214-222) dextramer, sorted from PBMCs, sampled less than 16 days after the first yellow fever vaccination. The V gene is TRBV5-1, the J gene TRBJ1-1; D might be TRBD1 (5 bases). CDR3 sequence: CASSERGRGRNTEAFF. DNA for the CDR3: TGCGCCAGCAGCGAACGGGGACGGGGGAGGAACACTGAAGCTTTCTTT.